The entry below gives a single TCR beta chain sequence along with its context. Its antigen is not identified. Germline assignment: CDR1 KGHSH and CDR2 LQKENI. The junction had 6 bases not matched to a gene; V was cut back by 0 bases and J by 6 bases. The CDR3 sequence is 16 residues long. Autologous stem cell transplantation was followed by relapse in every patient, and brentuximab vedotin exposure varied. The data originate from a study of PD-1 blockade in classical Hodgkin lymphoma. Generated by immunoSEQ multiplex PCR, the TCRdb table keeps only in-frame clones and is missing some. There are about 93,000 clones in the sample; 81% occur only once, and approximately 15% lies in the top ten. The study, taken as a whole, reports: Patients who began taking nivolumab under 1 year after ASCT were left out.

The input for sequencing was peripheral blood mononuclear cells (PBMCs), taken before the second cycle of nivolumab. This receptor was identified in a human donor with classical Hodgkin lymphoma. This chain uses TRBV18 with TRBJ2-1; 9 nucleotides line up with TRBD2. This CDR3 is CASSPPRVAGVNEQFF. CDR3 in DNA: TGTGCCAGCTCACCACCGAGGGTAGCGGGAGTCAATGAGCAGTTCTTC.